This T cell receptor beta chain is drawn from a study of blood T cell repertoires in COVID-19. Study-level background: Researchers got acute and convalescent COVID-19 samples from the United States, Italy and Spain. Sample material is recorded as cDNA or gDNA derived from T cells, B-cell-depleted T cells, or PBMCs.

The CDR3 is 15 amino acids. Trimming at V came to 4 bases and at J to 4 bases, leaving 5 bases not matched to a gene. Germline V CDR1 and CDR2: MDHEN, SYDVKM. As originally analysed: It was from reference gene primer amplification that nucleated cell counts were estimated. Produced via immunoSEQ multiplex PCR; TCRdb's table is partial and in-frame only. D and trimming come from the DNA, and the V and J calls and clone size come from that table. The table includes around 210,000 clones, about 82% detected once. Seattle patients were enrolled during active infection and followed longitudinally. The V gene is TRBV28, the J gene TRBJ1-3, with TRBD1 identical over 9 bases. Material for sequencing was peripheral blood. The source of this sequence is a man aged 55-75 years with COVID-19, enrolled during active disease. The CDR3 region has the DNA TGTGCCAGCAGTTACAGGGGGCTACGGGGAAACACCATATATTTT. Protein product: CASSYRGLRGNTIYF.